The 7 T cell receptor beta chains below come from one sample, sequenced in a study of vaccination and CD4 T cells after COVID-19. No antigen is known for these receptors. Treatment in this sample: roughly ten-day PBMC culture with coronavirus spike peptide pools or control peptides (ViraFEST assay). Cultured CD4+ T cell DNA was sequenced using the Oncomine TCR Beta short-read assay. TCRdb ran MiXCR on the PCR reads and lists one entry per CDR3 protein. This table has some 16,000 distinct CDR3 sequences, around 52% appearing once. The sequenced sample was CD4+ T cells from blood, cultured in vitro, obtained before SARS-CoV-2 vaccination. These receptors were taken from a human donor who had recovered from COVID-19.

Here the CDR3 reads CASSESENTEAFF. The CDR3 nucleotides read TGTGCCAGCAGTGAATCAGAGAACACTGAAGCTTTCTTT. This chain joins TRBV2 and TRBJ1-1; D is ambiguous. Germline V gene lookup returns CDR1 SNHLY and CDR2 FYNNEI. V was cut by 2 bases and J by 1 base, with 5 bases left in between. CDR3 length: 13 residues.

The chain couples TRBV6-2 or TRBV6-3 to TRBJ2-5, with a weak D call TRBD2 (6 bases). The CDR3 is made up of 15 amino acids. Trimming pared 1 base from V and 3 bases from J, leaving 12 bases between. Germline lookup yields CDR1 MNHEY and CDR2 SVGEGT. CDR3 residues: CASSYLGEREETQYF. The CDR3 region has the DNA TGTGCCAGCAGTTACTTGGGGGAGCGGGAAGAGACCCAGTACTTC.

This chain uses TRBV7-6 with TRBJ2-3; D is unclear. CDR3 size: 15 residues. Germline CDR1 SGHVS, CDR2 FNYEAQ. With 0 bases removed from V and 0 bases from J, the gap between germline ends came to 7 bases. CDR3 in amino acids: CASSLAWASTDTQYF. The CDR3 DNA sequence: TGTGCCAGCAGCTTAGCCTGGGCTAGCACAGATACGCAGTATTTT.

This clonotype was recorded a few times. The chain's CDR3 is CASSLKAGGPQATQYF. DNA for the CDR3: TGTGCCAGCAGCTTGAAAGCGGGGGGACCCCAGGCGACGCAGTATTTT. This sequence joins TRBV7-2 and TRBJ2-3; 9 bases line up with TRBD2. The trim removed 3 bases at V and 9 bases at J, leaving 13 bases unmatched. Germline V gene sequence: CDR1 SGHTA, CDR2 FQGNSA. CDR3 length equals 16 residues. Full variable domain (remainder filled in from reference TRBV7-2 and TRBJ2-3): GAGVSQSPSNKVTEKGKDVELRCDPISGHTALYWYRQSLGQGLEFLIYFQGNSAPDKSGLPSDRFSAERTGGSVSTLTIQRTQQEDSAVYLCASSLKAGGPQATQYFGPGTRLTVL.

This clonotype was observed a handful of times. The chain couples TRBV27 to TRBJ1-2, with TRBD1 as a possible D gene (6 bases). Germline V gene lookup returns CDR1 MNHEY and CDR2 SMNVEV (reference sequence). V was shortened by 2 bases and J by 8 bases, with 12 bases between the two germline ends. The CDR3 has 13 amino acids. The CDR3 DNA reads TGTGCCAGCAGTTTACGAACAGGGAGCGGCTACACCTTC. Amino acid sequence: CASSLRTGSGYTF.

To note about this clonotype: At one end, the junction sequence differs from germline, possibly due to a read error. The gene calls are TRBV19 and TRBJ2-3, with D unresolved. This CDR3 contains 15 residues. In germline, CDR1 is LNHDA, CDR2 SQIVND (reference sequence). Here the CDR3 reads CASSSGWRGTDTQYF. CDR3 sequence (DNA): TGTGCCAGTAGTAGCGGTTGGCGAGGCACAGATACGCAGTACTTT.

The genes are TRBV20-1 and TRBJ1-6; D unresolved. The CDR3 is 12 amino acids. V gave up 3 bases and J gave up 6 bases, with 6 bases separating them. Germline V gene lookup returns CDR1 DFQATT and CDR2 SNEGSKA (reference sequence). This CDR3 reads CSARTVNSPLHF. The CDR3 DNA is TGCAGTGCTAGGACTGTTAATTCACCCCTCCACTTT.